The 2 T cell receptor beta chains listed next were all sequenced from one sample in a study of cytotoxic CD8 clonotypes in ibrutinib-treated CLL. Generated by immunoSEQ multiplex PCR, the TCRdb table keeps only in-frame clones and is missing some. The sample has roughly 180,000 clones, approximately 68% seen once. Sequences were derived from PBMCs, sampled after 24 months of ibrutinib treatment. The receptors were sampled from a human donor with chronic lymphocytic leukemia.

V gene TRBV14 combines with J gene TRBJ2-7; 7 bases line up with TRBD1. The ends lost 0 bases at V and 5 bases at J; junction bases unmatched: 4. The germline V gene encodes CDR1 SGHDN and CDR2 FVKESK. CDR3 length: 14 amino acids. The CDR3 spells CASSQETGLDEQYF. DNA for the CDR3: TGTGCCAGCAGCCAAGAGACAGGGCTAGACGAGCAGTACTTC.

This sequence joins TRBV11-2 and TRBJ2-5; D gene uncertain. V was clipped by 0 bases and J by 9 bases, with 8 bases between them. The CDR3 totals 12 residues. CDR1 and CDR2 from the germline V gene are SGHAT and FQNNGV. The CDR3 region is CASSLDRGPQYF. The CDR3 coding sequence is TGTGCCAGCAGCTTAGATCGAGGACCCCAGTACTTC.